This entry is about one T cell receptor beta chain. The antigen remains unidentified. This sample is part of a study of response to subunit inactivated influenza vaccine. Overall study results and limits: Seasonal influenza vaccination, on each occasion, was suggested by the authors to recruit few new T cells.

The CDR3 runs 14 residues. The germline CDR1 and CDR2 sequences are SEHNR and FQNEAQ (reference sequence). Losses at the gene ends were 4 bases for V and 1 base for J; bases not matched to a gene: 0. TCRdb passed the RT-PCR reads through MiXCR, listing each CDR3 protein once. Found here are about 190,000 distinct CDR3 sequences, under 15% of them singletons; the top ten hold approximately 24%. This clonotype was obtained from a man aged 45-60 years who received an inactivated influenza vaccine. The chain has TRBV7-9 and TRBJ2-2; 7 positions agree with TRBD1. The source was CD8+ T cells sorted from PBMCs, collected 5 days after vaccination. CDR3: CASSWTGNTGELFF. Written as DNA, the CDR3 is TGTGCCAGCAGCTGGACAGGGAACACCGGGGAGCTGTTTTTT.